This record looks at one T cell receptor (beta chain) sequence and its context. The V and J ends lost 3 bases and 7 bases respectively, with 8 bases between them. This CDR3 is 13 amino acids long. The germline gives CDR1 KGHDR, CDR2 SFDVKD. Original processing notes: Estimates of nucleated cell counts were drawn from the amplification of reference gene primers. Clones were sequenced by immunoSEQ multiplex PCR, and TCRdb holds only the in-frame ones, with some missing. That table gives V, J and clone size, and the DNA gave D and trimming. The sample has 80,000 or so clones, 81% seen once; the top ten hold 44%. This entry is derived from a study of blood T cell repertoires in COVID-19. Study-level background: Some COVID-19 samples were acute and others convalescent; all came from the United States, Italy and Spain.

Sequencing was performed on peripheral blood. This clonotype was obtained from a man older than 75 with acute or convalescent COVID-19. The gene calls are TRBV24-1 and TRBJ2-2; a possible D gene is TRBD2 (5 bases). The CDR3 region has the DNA TGTGCCACCAGTGATGGTACTAGCGGGGAGCTGTTTTTT. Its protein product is CATSDGTSGELFF.